In this sample, the clone carrying this T cell receptor (beta chain) turned up a few times. The target antigen is unknown. TCRdb itself ran the reads through MiXCR, one entry per CDR3 protein. The sample shows 650,000 to 900,000 distinct CDR3 sequences, 25% to 30% of them seen only once. The data are from a study of T cell repertoires in cytomegalovirus infection. Study at large: Selected CMV epitopes included recently identified HLA-C-restricted ones as well as well-studied HLA-B-restricted ones. Public TCR beta signatures were indicative of both CMV infection and a matching HLA type.

CDR3 length equals 13 residues. V lost 5 bases and J 3 bases, leaving 11 bases between the germline ends. Germline CDR1 MNHEY, CDR2 SMNVEV (reference sequence). The source is a human donor in good health (CMV status not recorded). Some clones in this sample may be carry-over from other donors' samples. The chain links TRBV27 to TRBJ2-7; no clear D. The source was cultured CD8+ T cells from PBMCs, collected from culture after CMV antigen stimulation. CDR3 sequence reads: CASSPSRHYEQYV. Written as DNA, the CDR3 is TGTGCCAGCAGTCCAAGTCGACACTACGAGCAGTACGTC.